These 28 T cell receptor beta chains were sequenced from one sample in a study of T cell responses to AZD1222 COVID-19 vaccine. Clones were sequenced by immunoSEQ multiplex PCR, and TCRdb holds only the in-frame ones, with some missing. The table shows some 99,000 clones, with almost 90% occurring only once. Sequencing was performed on peripheral blood, taken 28 days after the second AZD1222 dose. All receptors derive from an adult who received the AZD1222 COVID-19 vaccine.

J is TRBJ1-6 and V is TRBV18; D call uncertain. Trimming removed 3 bases from V and 7 bases from J, with 7 bases in between. Germline-derived CDR1 and CDR2 are KGHSH and LQKENI. CDR3 length equals 13 residues. The CDR3 loop reads CASSPGQNSPLHF. DNA for the CDR3: TGTGCCAGCTCACCCGGCCAAAATTCACCCCTCCACTTT.

The chain recombines TRBV6-1 with TRBJ2-7; the match to TRBD1 covers 10 bases. This CDR3 has 17 residues. V shed 3 bases, J shed 4 bases, and the junction held 12 bases outside the gene matches. Per germline, CDR1 MNHNS and CDR2 SASEGT. The CDR3 reads CASSDRSRTGGFYEQYF. CDR3 nucleotide sequence: TGTGCCAGCAGTGATAGGTCCCGGACAGGGGGTTTTTACGAGCAGTACTTC.

The rearrangement joins TRBV23-1 to TRBJ2-2; D possibly uses TRBD1 or TRBD2 (5 bases each). TRBV23-1 is an ORF; its function is uncertain. The CDR3 spans 10 residues. The CDR3 spells CTGGSGELFF. CDR3 nucleotides: TGCACAGGAGGCAGCGGGGAGCTGTTTTTT.

The rearrangement uses TRBV7-9 and TRBJ2-3; D remains ambiguous. The CDR3 has 17 residues. V was cut by 2 bases and J by 1 base, with 16 bases left in between. In germline, CDR1 is SEHNR, CDR2 FQNEAQ (reference sequence). The CDR3 nucleotides are TGTGCCAGCAGCTTACTCGCAAAACTGGCCGGCACAGATACGCAGTATTTT. Translated, it gives CASSLLAKLAGTDTQYF.

The chain links TRBV23-1 to TRBJ1-5; D unresolved. TRBV23-1 falls under the ORF class, with uncertain function. The V end lost 4 bases, the J end lost 6 bases, and 13 bases lay between the germline ends. The CDR3 has 14 amino acids. Here the CDR3 DNA reads TGCGCCAGCAGTCCCCCCCTCCCCTCTCAGCCCCAGCATTTT. Protein sequence: CASSPPLPSQPQHF.

The chain is built from TRBV5-1 and TRBJ2-1, with 8 positions matching TRBD2. V trimming: 7 bases; J trimming: 8 bases; junction bases outside the gene matches: 14. The length of the CDR3 is 15 residues. Germline CDR1 and CDR2: SGHRS and YFSETQ. This chain's CDR3 is CASRLSGIPIDEQFF. The CDR3 nucleotides are TGCGCCAGCCGCCTTAGCGGGATCCCTATCGATGAGCAGTTCTTC.

This clone was picked up a small number of times. The chain has TRBV28 and TRBJ1-2; D possibly corresponds to TRBD1 (6 bases). The CDR3 is 14 amino acids. V lost 6 bases and J 8 bases, leaving 19 bases between the germline ends. Looked up from germline, CDR1 is MDHEN and CDR2 is SYDVKM. The CDR3 coding sequence is TGTGCCAGCAGCCGCCTACAGGGTAGTCGCGGCTACACCTTC. It translates to CASSRLQGSRGYTF.

The rearrangement uses TRBV3-1 (or the pseudogene TRBV3-2) and TRBJ1-2; D is unresolved. The germline V gene encodes CDR1 LGHDT and CDR2 YNNKEL (reference sequence). This CDR3 has 15 amino acids. Trimming stripped 1 base from V and 4 bases from J, with 13 bases between. The CDR3: CASSQGLGSSYGYTF. The CDR3 DNA reads as TGTGCCAGCAGCCAAGGTTTGGGCTCGTCCTATGGCTACACCTTC.

The rearrangement links TRBV5-6 to TRBJ2-2; D perhaps matches TRBD1 (6 bases). The germline V gene has CDR1 SGHDT and CDR2 YYEEEE. The CDR3 totals 13 residues. V dropped 2 bases and J dropped 9 bases, with 11 bases sitting between them. CDR3 nucleotides: TGTGCCAGCAGCTTTAACTGGGGGCGGGAGCTGTTTTTT. The encoded protein is CASSFNWGRELFF.

Comment on this clone: Other DNA variants within this sample encode the same CDR3. The J gene is TRBJ2-3, the V gene TRBV2; D remains unclear. The CDR3 totals 14 residues. In germline, CDR1 is SNHLY, CDR2 FYNNEI. V lost 7 bases, J lost 0 bases, and 11 bases lay in between. This CDR3 reads CASTPGPSTDTQYF. CDR3 nucleotide sequence: TGTGCCAGCACACCGGGCCCAAGCACAGATACGCAGTATTTT.

This clone has just one count. This chain joins TRBV19 and TRBJ2-7; 7 positions agree with TRBD2. The CDR3 sequence is 17 residues long. Germline V gives CDR1 LNHDA, CDR2 SQIVND (reference sequence). V shed 3 bases and J 3 bases; nucleotides not matched to a gene: 14. CDR3 sequence reads: CASSIPRTASGRYEQYF. For the CDR3, the DNA is TGTGCCAGTAGTATCCCCCGGACGGCTAGCGGACGCTACGAGCAGTACTTC.

The chain recombines TRBV5-1 with TRBJ1-4; D possibly corresponds to TRBD1 (6 bases). The CDR3 sequence is 14 residues long. V lost 4 bases to trimming and J lost 6 bases, with 13 bases between them. Germline V gene lookup returns CDR1 SGHRS and CDR2 YFSETQ. CDR3 nucleotides: TGCGCCAGCAGCCGCGGGGGGGCGGATGAAAAACTGTTTTTT. As protein: CASSRGGADEKLFF.

This clone is medium-sized (0.01 to 0.1%) within its sample. CDR3 sequence (DNA): TGTGCCAGCAGTTTAACAGGGGACACTGAAGCTTTCTTT. Translation gives CASSLTGDTEAFF. V is TRBV28 and J is TRBJ1-1; TRBD1 matches at 7 bases. V shed 2 bases, J shed 3 bases, and the junction held 0 bases outside the gene matches. The CDR3 is 13 amino acids. In germline, CDR1 is MDHEN, CDR2 SYDVKM.

V is TRBV4-1 and J is TRBJ1-2; D ambiguous. V lost 1 base, J lost 3 bases, and 12 bases lay in between. The CDR3 runs to 15 residues. Germline V gene lookup returns CDR1 MGHRA and CDR2 YSYEKL. The CDR3 bases are TGCGCCAGCAGCCAAGGTAATTCTAGGGACTATGGCTACACCTTC. Translated, it gives CASSQGNSRDYGYTF.

The rearrangement links TRBV6-5 to TRBJ1-4; the D is unclear. Germline V CDR1 and CDR2: MNHEY, SVGAGI. This CDR3 contains 15 residues. The V end was cut by 5 bases, the J end by 2 bases, with 12 bases between. The CDR3 coding sequence is TGTGCCAGCAGTCGTGTTGGCGGGACTAATGAAAAACTGTTTTTT. Translated, it gives CASSRVGGTNEKLFF.

In its sample, this clone was seen once. V and J are TRBV7-2 and TRBJ1-5; possible D gene TRBD1, 5 bases. V shed 1 base and J shed 3 bases, with 7 bases lying between them. Germline lookup yields CDR1 SGHTA and CDR2 FQGNSA. The CDR3 is 14 amino acids. The CDR3 region is CASSLEGPNQPQHF. As DNA, the CDR3 is TGTGCCAGCAGCTTAGAGGGACCCAATCAGCCCCAGCATTTT.

CDR3 protein: CASRGGDMLNTEAFF. CDR3 DNA sequence: TGTGCCAGCAGAGGGGGGGACATGCTGAACACTGAAGCTTTCTTT. The chain is built from TRBV6-5 and TRBJ1-1; D is perhaps TRBD1 (6 bases). Germline V gives CDR1 MNHEY, CDR2 SVGAGI. Trimming pared 6 bases from V and 0 bases from J, leaving 14 bases between. The CDR3 totals 15 residues.

V is TRBV11-2 and J is TRBJ1-1; 8 bases map to TRBD1. The length of the CDR3 is 13 residues. With 4 bases clipped from V and 8 bases from J, the junction kept 6 bases outside the gene matches. Germline V gives CDR1 SGHAT, CDR2 FQNNGV. The CDR3 region has the DNA TGTGCCAGCAGCTCCGGGACAGGCCAAGAAGCTTTCTTT. Residues: CASSSGTGQEAFF.

This sequence joins TRBV9 and TRBJ2-3; D gene uncertain. Per the germline V gene, CDR1 is SGDLS and CDR2 is YYNGEE. This CDR3 has 12 amino acids. V was shortened by 4 bases and J by 4 bases, with 7 bases between the two germline ends. This chain's CDR3 is CASSSLPDTQYF. Here the CDR3 DNA reads TGTGCCAGCAGCTCTCTCCCAGATACGCAGTATTTT.

V is TRBV6-5 and J is TRBJ1-6; D gene unclear. V dropped 0 bases and J dropped 4 bases, with 10 bases sitting between them. This CDR3 has 16 amino acids. Germline assignment: CDR1 MNHEY and CDR2 SVGAGI. The CDR3 nucleotides read TGTGCCAGCAGTTACTCCTCACTGTATTATAATTCACCCCTCCACTTT. Its translation is CASSYSSLYYNSPLHF.

V and J are TRBV6-1 and TRBJ2-3; 12 nucleotides agree with TRBD2. Germline V gene lookup returns CDR1 MNHNS and CDR2 SASEGT. This CDR3 region has 18 residues. Trimming took 3 bases from V and 5 from J; bases not matched to a gene: 12. The CDR3 region is CASSESGLAGSRRDTQYF. The DNA for the CDR3 is TGTGCCAGCAGTGAGAGCGGACTAGCGGGAAGTCGTCGAGATACGCAGTATTTT.

The chain couples TRBV11-3 to TRBJ2-1; TRBD1 matches 9 bases. The CDR3 consists of 15 residues. Trimming cost V 5 bases and J 4 bases; bases outside gene matches: 6. Germline V gene lookup returns CDR1 SGHNT and CDR2 YENEEA. CDR3 in amino acids: CASSDRDREYNEQFF. In DNA, the CDR3 is TGTGCCAGCAGCGACCGGGACAGGGAATACAATGAGCAGTTCTTC. Full variable domain (rest looked up from reference TRBV11-3 and TRBJ2-1): EAGVVQSPRYKIIEKKQPVAFWCNPISGHNTLYWYLQNLGQGPELLIRYENEEAVDDSQLPKDRFSAERLKGVDSTLKIQPAELGDSAVYLCASSDRDREYNEQFFGPGTRLTVL.

The chain joins TRBV6-5 to TRBJ1-5, with D perhaps matching TRBD1 (6 bases). Looked up from germline, CDR1 is MNHEY and CDR2 is SVGAGI. The length of the CDR3 is 12 residues. CDR3 DNA sequence: TGTGCTTGGGGAGGGGGGAATCAGCCCCAGCATTTT. This translates into CAWGGGNQPQHF.

J is TRBJ2-1 and V is TRBV19; D call uncertain. The CDR3 contains 15 residues. The germline V gene encodes CDR1 LNHDA and CDR2 SQIVND (reference sequence). V shed 2 bases and J shed 2 bases, with 10 bases lying between them. In DNA, the CDR3 is TGTGCCAGTAGTATACAGAACCAACCCTACAATGAGCAGTTCTTC. It codes for CASSIQNQPYNEQFF.

The chain employs TRBV19 and TRBJ1-5; TRBD1 aligns across 9 bases. The CDR3 has 21 residues. The germline V gene encodes CDR1 LNHDA and CDR2 SQIVND (reference sequence). The J segment lost 0 bases and the V segment lost 3 bases, leaving 18 bases of the junction unmatched. CDR3 sequence (DNA): TGTGCCAGTAGTATGCCGACATCGGGACAGGGTATCCTTTATAGCAATCAGCCCCAGCATTTT. Amino acid sequence: CASSMPTSGQGILYSNQPQHF.

This clone was detected ten times or more. The genes are TRBV28 and TRBJ2-7; D is unclear. The V end lost 3 bases, the J end lost 2 bases, and 11 bases lay between the germline ends. The CDR3 covers 14 residues. The germline V gene encodes CDR1 MDHEN and CDR2 SYDVKM. The CDR3 DNA reads as TGTGCCAGCAGTTTTACCGAACCGGCCTACGAGCAGTACTTC. Amino acids: CASSFTEPAYEQYF.

This rearrangement joins TRBV13 to TRBJ1-6, with D possibly being TRBD1 (6 bases). The ends were cut back, 11 bases at V and 5 bases at J, with 16 bases in the middle. Germline CDR1 PRHDT, CDR2 FYEKMQ (reference sequence). CDR3 length: 14 residues. CDR3 sequence: CAAGEQGNNSPLHF. CDR3 nucleotides: TGTGCCGCCGGGGAGCAGGGGAATAATTCACCCCTCCACTTT. Complete variable domain (other parts from reference TRBV13 and TRBJ1-6): AAGVIQSPRHLIKEKRETATLKCYPIPRHDTVYWYQQGPGQDPQFLISFYEKMQSDKGSIPDRFSAQQFSDYHSELNMSSLELGDSALYFCAAGEQGNNSPLHFGNGTRLTVT.

The chain employs TRBV15 and TRBJ1-2; D might be TRBD1 (5 bases). The CDR3 loop spans 15 amino acids. Germline assignment: CDR1 LNHNV and CDR2 YYDKDF (reference sequence). The V and J ends lost 2 bases and 6 bases respectively, with 16 bases between them. The CDR3 nucleotides read TGTGCCACCAGCAGAAGGACATCAGGGCTTGATGGCTACACCTTC. This gives the protein CATSRRTSGLDGYTF.